The 24 T cell receptor beta chains below all came from one sample that was sequenced in a study of CD8+ T cells in alopecia areata. Extracted RNA was reverse transcribed into cDNA, the sequencing template. Here immunoSEQ multiplex PCR was the method, and the copy in TCRdb shows in-frame clones only, minus some. Here the sample spans approximately 200,000 clones, 60% being singletons. Stated treatment: oral pan-JAK inhibitor, 5-10 mg twice daily. Sequencing was performed on CD4+ T cells sorted from blood, taken at week 4, from a patient treated with tofacitinib. These receptors were obtained from a human donor with alopecia areata.

For this clone: An end of the junction differs from the germline gene, which may be a read error. The chain carries TRBV29-1 and TRBJ1-2; 7 bases map to TRBD1. The germline gives CDR1 SQVTM, CDR2 ANQGSEA. The CDR3 runs to 13 residues. The CDR3 bases are TGCAGCGTTTCCGAGCGACAGGGCTATGACTACACCTTC. It specifies CSVSERQGYDYTF. Filled out from reference TRBV29-1 and TRBJ1-2, the complete variable domain reads SAVISQKPSRDICQRGTSLTIQCQVDSQVTMMFWYRQQPGQSLTLIATANQGSEATYESGFVIDKFPISRPNLTFSTLTVSNMSPEDSSIYLCSVSERQGYDYTFGSGTRLTVV.

This clone was picked up a small number of times. The rearrangement uses TRBV29-1 and TRBJ1-4; the match to TRBD1 covers 9 bases. CDR1 is SQVTM, CDR2 ANQGSEA, per germline. Trimming at V came to 6 bases and at J to 10 bases, leaving 9 bases not matched to a gene. CDR3 size: 13 residues. The CDR3 region is CSVEEPGQGKLFF. CDR3 sequence (DNA): TGCAGCGTCGAGGAGCCGGGACAGGGAAAACTGTTTTTT.

This clone has just a few counts. The chain recombines TRBV7-9 with TRBJ1-1; no reliable D call. The ends were cut back, 5 bases at V and 4 bases at J, with 11 bases in the middle. The CDR3 contains 13 residues. CDR1 is SEHNR and CDR2 is FQNEAQ in the germline V gene (reference sequence). The CDR3 region is CASSNQVITEAFF. DNA for the CDR3: TGTGCCAGCAGCAACCAGGTAATCACTGAAGCTTTCTTT. Supplemented by reference TRBV7-9 and TRBJ1-1, the full variable domain reads DTGVSQNPRHKITKRGQNVTFRCDPISEHNRLYWYRQTLGQGPEFLTYFQNEAQLEKSRLLSDRFSAERPKGSFSTLEIQRTEQGDSAMYLCASSNQVITEAFFGQGTRLTVV.

This clone came up a few times. The gene calls are TRBV28 and TRBJ1-1; a weak D match, TRBD1 (5 bases). There are 15 residues in the CDR3. CDR1 is MDHEN and CDR2 is SYDVKM in the germline V gene. Trimming removed 7 bases at V and 3 bases at J, with 18 bases between. The CDR3 DNA reads as TGTGCCAGCACCCCTTTGGGGACGGGGGACACTGAAGCTTTCTTT. Its protein product is CASTPLGTGDTEAFF.

The rearrangement joins TRBV10-3 to TRBJ2-7, with D tentatively TRBD1 or TRBD2 (5 bases each). The CDR3 totals 15 residues. The germline V gene has CDR1 ENHRY and CDR2 SYGVKD. V was shortened by 0 bases and J by 3 bases, with 12 bases between the two germline ends. The CDR3 is CAISESRGPYYEQYF. The CDR3 DNA reads as TGTGCCATCAGTGAGTCGAGGGGACCTTACTACGAGCAGTACTTC.

Only a few counts were recorded for this clone. The chain joins TRBV2 to TRBJ1-1; D is unclear. This CDR3 region has 12 residues. V lost 6 bases and J 3 bases, leaving 8 bases between the germline ends. Germline lookup yields CDR1 SNHLY and CDR2 FYNNEI. The CDR3: CASRVRDTEAFF. The DNA of the CDR3 is TGTGCCAGCAGGGTCCGGGACACTGAAGCTTTCTTT.

The chain carries TRBV7-9 and TRBJ2-2; D not certain. The V gene lost 6 bases and the J gene lost 5 bases, with 7 bases spanning the gap. Germline V gene lookup returns CDR1 SEHNR and CDR2 FQNEAQ (reference sequence). There are 12 residues in the CDR3. CDR3: CASRTFTGELFF. DNA for the CDR3: TGTGCCAGCAGGACCTTTACCGGGGAGCTGTTTTTT.

The V call is TRBV7-9, the J call TRBJ1-2, with D uncertain. V was shortened by 0 bases and J by 5 bases, with 13 bases between the two germline ends. In germline, CDR1 is SEHNR, CDR2 FQNEAQ (reference sequence). The CDR3 runs to 15 residues. DNA for the CDR3: TGTGCCAGCAGCTTAGCAGGGAACCCTGGGTATGGCTACACCTTC. It translates to CASSLAGNPGYGYTF.

This clone was seen a few times. V and J are TRBV30 and TRBJ2-3, with 7 bases aligning to TRBD1. V lost 0 bases and J lost 1; bases outside the gene matches: 4. The germline CDR1 and CDR2 sequences are GTSNPN and SVGIG (reference sequence). The CDR3 is 15 residues long. CDR3: CAWSVQGGRTDTQYF. The CDR3 region has the DNA TGTGCCTGGAGTGTACAAGGGGGCCGCACAGATACGCAGTATTTT.

The chain links TRBV6-5 to TRBJ2-7; D not certain. Germline CDR1 is MNHEY and CDR2 is SVGAGI. Trimming took off 8 bases at V and 2 bases at J, with 10 bases between the two ends. The CDR3 is 12 amino acids. CDR3 coding DNA: TGTGCCAGCGCTGACGGGCCCTACGAGCAGTACTTC. As protein: CASADGPYEQYF.

The chain joins TRBV28 to TRBJ2-7; D remains ambiguous. This CDR3 has 12 amino acids. Trimming left V 6 bases short and J 0 bases short, with 6 bases between. Germline values: CDR1 MDHEN, CDR2 SYDVKM. This CDR3 reads CASSPSSYEQYF. The CDR3 DNA reads as TGTGCCAGCAGCCCTAGCTCCTACGAGCAGTACTTC.

This clone was found a few times. V is TRBV2 and J is TRBJ1-5; D possibly corresponds to TRBD1 (6 bases). V was shortened by 4 bases and J by 5 bases, with 9 bases between the two germline ends. CDR1 is SNHLY, CDR2 FYNNEI, per germline. The CDR3 is 13 amino acids. CDR3 nucleotide sequence: TGTGCCAGCAGTGCCGGGGGCGATCAGCCCCAGCATTTT. As protein: CASSAGGDQPQHF.

This chain links TRBV2 with TRBJ2-6; D unresolved. The CDR3 has 14 amino acids. The germline V and J ends were trimmed by 7 bases and 0 bases, with 7 bases remaining between them. In germline, CDR1 is SNHLY, CDR2 FYNNEI. The chain's CDR3 is CASTRSSGANVLTF. In DNA, the CDR3 is TGTGCCAGCACACGGAGCTCTGGGGCCAACGTCCTGACTTTC.

V usage is TRBV27 and J usage is TRBJ1-1; D is unresolved. The CDR3 totals 14 residues. V was cut by 2 bases and J by 0 bases, with 7 bases left in between. Germline values: CDR1 MNHEY, CDR2 SMNVEV (reference sequence). In nucleotides, the CDR3 is TGTGCCAGCAGTTTACGGGTACTGAACACTGAAGCTTTCTTT. Encoded protein: CASSLRVLNTEAFF.

CDR3 DNA: TGCGCCAGCAGCCAAGTGGTCACCGGGGAGCTGTTTTTT. Amino acids: CASSQVVTGELFF. The chain is built from TRBV4-1 and TRBJ2-2; D uncertain. There are 13 residues in the CDR3. From germline, CDR1 is MGHRA and CDR2 YSYEKL. V dropped 1 base and J dropped 4 bases, with 4 bases sitting between them.

The rearrangement links TRBV27 to TRBJ1-6; a weak D match, TRBD1 (6 bases). The CDR3 is made up of 19 amino acids. V was clipped by 5 bases and J by 0 bases, with 20 bases between them. CDR1 MNHEY and CDR2 SMNVEV come from the germline V gene (reference sequence). CDR3 sequence: CASSPSRDTRSSYNSPLHF. In DNA, the CDR3 is TGTGCCAGCAGTCCCTCCCGGGACACTAGAAGCTCCTATAATTCACCCCTCCACTTT.

The chain employs TRBV30 and TRBJ2-3; D call uncertain. The CDR3 has 14 amino acids. Germline V gene lookup returns CDR1 GTSNPN and CDR2 SVGIG (reference sequence). V was cut by 0 bases and J by 4 bases, with 11 bases left in between. The CDR3 DNA sequence: TGTGCCTGGAGTGTACGGCTTTTGTCAGATACGCAGTATTTT. This gives the protein CAWSVRLLSDTQYF.

The chain joins TRBV5-4 to TRBJ2-5; 11 positions agree with TRBD2. The CDR3 extends over 16 amino acids. With V trimmed by 4 bases and J by 2 bases, 7 bases remained unmatched. Germline CDR1 and CDR2: SGHNT and YYREEE (reference sequence). DNA of the CDR3: TGTGCCAGCAGCCCGTCGGCTAGCGGGGGGCAAGAGACCCAGTACTTC. It specifies CASSPSASGGQETQYF.

The V and J genes are TRBV2 and TRBJ1-5; unclear D gene. Germline V gene data show CDR1 as SNHLY and CDR2 as FYNNEI. There are 13 residues in the CDR3. V lost 5 bases and J lost 3, with 8 bases in between. The CDR3 loop is CASSPSSNQPQHF. In DNA, the CDR3 is TGTGCCAGCAGTCCCTCCTCCAATCAGCCCCAGCATTTT.

This chain links TRBV25-1 with TRBJ2-5; the D is unclear. V was shortened by 0 bases and J by 1 base, with 9 bases between the two germline ends. The CDR3 consists of 15 residues. Germline V gene lookup returns CDR1 MGHDK and CDR2 SYGVNS. The CDR3 sequence is CASSEYHGAQETQYF. The DNA for the CDR3 is TGTGCCAGCAGTGAATACCACGGTGCCCAAGAGACCCAGTACTTC.

This clone was seen a single time. The chain recombines TRBV5-1 with TRBJ1-1; 7 bases match TRBD1. CDR1 and CDR2 from the germline V gene are SGHRS and YFSETQ. The ends lost 4 bases at V and 3 bases at J; junction bases unmatched: 3. There are 13 residues in the CDR3. CDR3: CASSPGTDTEAFF. CDR3 bases: TGCGCCAGCAGCCCGGGGACAGACACTGAAGCTTTCTTT. Drawing the rest from reference TRBV5-1 and TRBJ1-1, the complete variable domain is KAGVTQTPRYLIKTRGQQVTLSCSPISGHRSVSWYQQTPGQGLQFLFEYFSETQRNKGNFPGRFSGRQFSNSRSEMNVSTLELGDSALYLCASSPGTDTEAFFGQGTRLTVV.

The chain is built from TRBV27 and TRBJ2-6; maybe TRBD1 (6 bases). The CDR3 totals 16 residues. In germline, CDR1 is MNHEY, CDR2 SMNVEV (reference sequence). The germline V and J ends were trimmed by 3 bases and 4 bases, with 13 bases remaining between them. The CDR3 sequence: CASSFVGAYGANVLTF. For the CDR3, the DNA is TGTGCCAGCAGTTTTGTGGGGGCGTACGGGGCCAACGTCCTGACTTTC.

This rearrangement joins TRBV9 to TRBJ2-2; D unresolved. The V gene's germline CDR1 is SGDLS and CDR2 YYNGEE. The CDR3 runs to 13 residues. Deletions cut 1 base from V and 5 bases from J, with 6 bases between. CDR3 nucleotide sequence: TGTGCCAGCAGCGTACGTGGGACCGGGGAGCTGTTTTTT. Translation gives CASSVRGTGELFF.

The chain employs TRBV2 and TRBJ2-5; no clear D gene. The V and J ends lost 3 bases and 3 bases respectively, with 17 bases between them. The CDR3 has 16 residues. Germline V gene lookup returns CDR1 SNHLY and CDR2 FYNNEI. The CDR3 reads CASSDGVLGREETQYF. DNA of the CDR3: TGTGCCAGCAGTGATGGGGTCCTCGGGCGCGAAGAGACCCAGTACTTC.